Sequencing of this TCR beta chain was carried out in a study of blood T cell repertoires in COVID-19. Across the whole study: Sites across the United States, Italy and Spain contributed samples from acute and convalescent COVID-19. T cells, B-cell-depleted T cells, or PBMCs provided the cDNA or gDNA that served as material.

Only in-frame clones appear in the TCRdb table, and some are missing; sequencing was by immunoSEQ multiplex PCR. Of under 200,000 clones in the sample, 70% to 90% are singletons; the top ten hold roughly 7.3%. The sequenced material came from peripheral blood. The clonotype was recovered from a woman older than 75 in a cohort sampled during active or convalescent COVID-19.

The CDR3 spells CASSPGLAGAGGQETQYF. The CDR3 DNA follows: TGTGCCAGCTCACCCGGACTAGCGGGAGCGGGGGGCCAAGAGACCCAGTACTTC. V gene TRBV18 combines with J gene TRBJ2-5; TRBD2 agrees at 13 bases. Trimming took 3 bases from V and 1 from J; bases not matched to a gene: 8. Germline V CDR1 and CDR2: KGHSH, LQKENI. CDR3 length: 18 residues.